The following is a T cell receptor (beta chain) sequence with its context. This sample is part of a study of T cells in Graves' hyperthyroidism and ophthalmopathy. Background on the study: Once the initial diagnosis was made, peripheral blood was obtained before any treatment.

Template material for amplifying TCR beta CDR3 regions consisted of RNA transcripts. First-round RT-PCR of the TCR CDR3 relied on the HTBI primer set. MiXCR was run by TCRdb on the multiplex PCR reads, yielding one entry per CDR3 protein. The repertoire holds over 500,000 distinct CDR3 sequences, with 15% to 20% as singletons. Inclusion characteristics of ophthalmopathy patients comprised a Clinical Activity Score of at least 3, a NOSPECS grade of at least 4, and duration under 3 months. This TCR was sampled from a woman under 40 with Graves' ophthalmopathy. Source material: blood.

The CDR3 DNA reads TGTGCCAGCAGTCCCCTTCTAGCGGGAGGGAGTAATGAGCAGTTCTTC. This encodes CASSPLLAGGSNEQFF. The chain has TRBV6-2 or TRBV6-3 and TRBJ2-1; the match to TRBD2 covers 12 bases. The CDR3 runs to 16 residues. Germline V gives CDR1 MNHEY, CDR2 SVGEGT. The V gene end was trimmed by 5 bases and the J gene end by 7 bases; junction bases not matched to a gene: 9.